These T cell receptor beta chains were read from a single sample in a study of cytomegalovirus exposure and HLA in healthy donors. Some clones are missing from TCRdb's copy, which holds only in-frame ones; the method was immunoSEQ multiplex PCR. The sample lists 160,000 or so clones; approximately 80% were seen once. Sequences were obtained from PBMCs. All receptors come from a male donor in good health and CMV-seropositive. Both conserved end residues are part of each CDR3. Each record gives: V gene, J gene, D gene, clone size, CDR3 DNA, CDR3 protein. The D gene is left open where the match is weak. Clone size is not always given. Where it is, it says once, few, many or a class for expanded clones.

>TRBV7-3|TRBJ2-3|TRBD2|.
TGTGCCAGCAGCTCCCGGGGGGAGGCAGATACGCAGTATTTT
CASSSRGEADTQYF
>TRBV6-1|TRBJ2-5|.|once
TGTGCCAGCAGTGCCCTACAGGGTCAAGAGACCCAGTACTTC
CASSALQGQETQYF
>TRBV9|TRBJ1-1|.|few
TGTGCCAGCAGCTACGTTAGCCAGAACACTGAAGCTTTCTTT
CASSYVSQNTEAFF
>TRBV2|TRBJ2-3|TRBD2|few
TGTGCCAGCAGGCCCTCGTCAATAGCGGGCCCCATACAGTATTTT
CASRPSSIAGPIQYF
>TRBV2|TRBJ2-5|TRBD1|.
TGTGCCAGCAGTGGGACAGGGAAAGTGACCCAGTACTTC
CASSGTGKVTQYF
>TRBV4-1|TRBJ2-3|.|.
TGCGCCAGCAGCCAATACGCAGGGTATTTCGTAGATACGCAGTATTTT
CASSQYAGYFVDTQYF
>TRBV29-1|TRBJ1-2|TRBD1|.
TGCAGCGTGACAGGGCGGCTTAACTATGGCTACACCTTC
CSVTGRLNYGYTF
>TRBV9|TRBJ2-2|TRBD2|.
TGTGCCAGCAGCGTAGGGGCTAGCGGTCCTCAAGTGGGGGAGCTGTTTTTT
CASSVGASGPQVGELFF
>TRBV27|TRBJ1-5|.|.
TGTGCCAGCAGTGTGGGGGCAGTCTCTAATCAGCCCCAGCATTTT
CASSVGAVSNQPQHF
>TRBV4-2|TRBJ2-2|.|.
TGTGCCAGCCAGCGGGACACAGCGAACACCGGGGAGCTGTTTTTT
CASQRDTANTGELFF
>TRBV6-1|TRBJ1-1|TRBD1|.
TGTGCCAGCAGTGATAATGACAGGGGTCGGAACACTGAAGCTTTCTTT
CASSDNDRGRNTEAFF
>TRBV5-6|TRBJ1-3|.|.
TGTGCCAGCAGCCCCGCGCTCAGCGGGAGCTCTGGAAACACCATATATTTT
CASSPALSGSSGNTIYF
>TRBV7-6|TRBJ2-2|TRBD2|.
TGTGCCAGCAGCTTAGCCGTAGCGGGAGGATTCGACCCCGGGGAGCTGTTTTTT
CASSLAVAGGFDPGELFF
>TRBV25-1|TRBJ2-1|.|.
TGTGCCAGCAGTGATCACCGGGACTGGGTTCGCGGGGAGAATGAGCAGTTCTTC
CASSDHRDWVRGENEQFF
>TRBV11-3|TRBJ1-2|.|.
TGTGCCAGCAGCTTAGTTTCCGACGGGAAATTTTATGGCTACACCTTC
CASSLVSDGKFYGYTF
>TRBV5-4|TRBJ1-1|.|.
TGTGCCAGCAGCAAGAAAGGGGGCACTGAAGCTTTCTTT
CASSKKGGTEAFF